This TCR beta chain was recovered during a study of human T cells and chemical hapten exposure (dated by TCRdb to about 2021). Describing the broader study: For sensitization, 2% DPC in acetone was applied to a roughly 2 cm by roughly 2 cm area of upper inner arm skin. Patients additionally received weekly therapeutic DPC doses to the scalp throughout the approximately 22-week study period. Patch testing was done on the upper back using Finn chambers containing 0.01% DPC, and results were scored after 6 days according to International Contact Dermatitis Research Group standards. Most of the patients in the cohort were female, and the cohort covered alopecia areata with under or over 50% scalp involvement, alopecia totalis and alopecia universalis. Libraries were pooled for sequencing, and variation in per-sample TCR yields was attributed mainly to small differences in library volumes within the pool. Peripheral blood TCR repertoire changes were tracked in vivo in alopecia patients during primary and secondary sensitization to the hapten diphenylcyclopropenone (DPC). Blood was sampled from patients pre-sensitization (week 0) and at 2, 6 and about 24 weeks after DPC sensitization. For TCR sequencing, blood came from 25 to 35 alopecia patients at anywhere from one to four time points (pre-sensitization, 2, 6 and 24 weeks). Overall study results and their limits: Patch test score correlated positively with the number of PT1 expanded TCRs, reaching significance at thresholds 8, 16 and 32 but not at 4. After repeated subsampling, changes were observed in the strength of the expansion versus patch-test correlation and in the threshold at which the correlation became significant. Compared with pre-sensitization or healthy control sets, expanded TCRs formed significantly more large CDR3 similarity clusters, which is consistent with antigen-driven responses. The number of TCRs above 1 in 1000 frequency did not change with DPC sensitization; there was no evidence of global repertoire structure alterations. Alopecia, a presumed autoimmune disease, was present in all patients, so the immune response of the patients might differ from that of healthy individuals.

Looking up the germline V gene (reference sequence) yields CDR1 LGHDT and CDR2 YNNKEL. Including cysteine and phenylalanine, the CDR3 has 14 amino acids. This entry keeps only the CDR3 DNA: 42 bases, framed from base 1. Trimming costs V 4 bases and J 2 bases, and their ends lie 12 bases apart. This clonotype was detected many times. Its antigen has not been determined. The sample holds no much larger clone one base away, and base qualities are not on file. According to the study, the label for this sample's time point signals: pre-sensitization, week 0. Taken with the paper, the label for treatment or condition translates to: therapeutic diphenylcyclopropenone sensitization with weekly scalp DPC. At every patch-test visit, the blood draw took place before the patch test was put on. Patients were considered eligible if aged 18 to 70, diagnosed with alopecia and deemed suitable for DPC therapy, and patients were excluded if pregnant. Total RNA was extracted from unfractionated whole blood that had been collected in Tempus Blood RNA tubes.

Receptor libraries were prepared by RACE. These reads were obtained on a NextSeq 500. During library preparation, unique molecular identifiers were attached to individual cDNA molecules so that TCRs could be counted in a quantitative, reproducible way. Both TCR alpha and TCR beta chains were sequenced from each blood RNA sample. Turning to the authors' computational methods: Samples had a median of about 90,000 TCRs, with a range from about 23,224 to 750,000. V, J and CDR3 annotation of the TCR reads was performed with the Decombinator software suite. For the PS versus PT1 abundance plots, all samples were subsampled to the same number of TCRs (28,000). TCRs were defined as expanded if absent before sensitization and observed at least eight times at the 2-week time point. TCRdb redid the processing of the public reads, applying fastp at Q25 and MiXCR, and retained in-frame beta chains. Every entry covers one CDR3 protein and lists the most common genes and DNA from its rows. These V and J calls rely on TCRdb rather than the paper's analysis. A total of tens of thousands of distinct CDR3 sequences appear in this sample, around 7% of them only once. Of the sample, over 1.5% is held by the ten largest clones.

The chain links TRBV3-1 with TRBJ2-7, with the D gene call left open. The origin of this receptor is a woman aged 25 to 39 with alopecia areata. Some clones in this sample may be carry-over from other donors' samples. Sample: whole blood, taken in connection with sensitization to the hapten diphenylcyclopropenone (DPC). The bases read TGTGCCAGCAGCCCCCGGTTGGACGCCTACGAGCAGTACTTC. This sequence encodes CASSPRLDAYEQYF.